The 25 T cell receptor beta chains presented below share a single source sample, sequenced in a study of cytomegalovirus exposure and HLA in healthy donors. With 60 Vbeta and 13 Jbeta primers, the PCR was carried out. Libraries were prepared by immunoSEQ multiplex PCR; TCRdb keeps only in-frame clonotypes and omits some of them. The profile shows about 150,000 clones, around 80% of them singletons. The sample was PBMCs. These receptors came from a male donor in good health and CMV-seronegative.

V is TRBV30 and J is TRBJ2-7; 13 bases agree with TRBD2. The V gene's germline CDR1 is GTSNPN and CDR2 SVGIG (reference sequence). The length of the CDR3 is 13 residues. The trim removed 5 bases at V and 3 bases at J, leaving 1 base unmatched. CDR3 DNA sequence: TGTGCCTGGGGACTAGCGGGAGTCTACGAGCAGTACTTC. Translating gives CAWGLAGVYEQYF.

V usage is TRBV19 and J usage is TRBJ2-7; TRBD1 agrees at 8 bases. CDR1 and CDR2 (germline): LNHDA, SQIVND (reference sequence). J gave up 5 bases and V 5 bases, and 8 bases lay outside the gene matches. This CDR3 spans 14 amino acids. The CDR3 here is CASSLRTGIDEQYF. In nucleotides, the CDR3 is TGTGCCAGTAGTCTCCGGACAGGGATCGACGAGCAGTACTTC.

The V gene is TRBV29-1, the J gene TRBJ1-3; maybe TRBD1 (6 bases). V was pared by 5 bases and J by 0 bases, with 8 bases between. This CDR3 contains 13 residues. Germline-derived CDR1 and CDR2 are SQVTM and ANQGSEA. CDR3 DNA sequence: TGCAGCGTTACAGGGAGCTCTGGAAACACCATATATTTT. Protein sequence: CSVTGSSGNTIYF.

DNA of the CDR3: TGTGCCAGCAGCGTAGGGGTGGGACTAGTAGGAGATACGCAGTATTTT. Translating gives CASSVGVGLVGDTQYF. This chain links TRBV9 with TRBJ2-3, with 8 bases identical to TRBD2. The germline gives CDR1 SGDLS, CDR2 YYNGEE. After removal of 0 bases from V and 5 bases from J, the junction contained 8 bases not matched to a gene. The CDR3 is 16 residues long.

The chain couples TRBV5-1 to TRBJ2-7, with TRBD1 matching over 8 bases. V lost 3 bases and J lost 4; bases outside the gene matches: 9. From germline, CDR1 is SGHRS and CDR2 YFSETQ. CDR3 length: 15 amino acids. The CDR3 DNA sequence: TGCGCCAGCAGCTCCACCGACAGGGGTAGGTACGAGCAGTACTTC. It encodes CASSSTDRGRYEQYF.

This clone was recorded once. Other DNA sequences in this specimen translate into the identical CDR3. The CDR3 DNA reads TGTGCCAGCAGTTACCCAGGTGGCACTGAAGCTTTCTTT. Translating gives CASSYPGGTEAFF. The chain employs TRBV6-5 and TRBJ1-1, with D unclear. There are 13 residues in the CDR3. CDR1 is MNHEY and CDR2 is SVGAGI in the germline V gene. V shed 2 bases and J shed 4 bases, with 8 bases lying between them.

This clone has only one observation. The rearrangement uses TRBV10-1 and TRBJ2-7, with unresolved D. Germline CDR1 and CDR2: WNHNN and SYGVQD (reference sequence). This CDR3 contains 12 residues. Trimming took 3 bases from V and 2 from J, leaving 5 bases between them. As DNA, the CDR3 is TGCGCCAGCAGTGACGGTACCTACGAGCAGTACTTC. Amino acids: CASSDGTYEQYF.

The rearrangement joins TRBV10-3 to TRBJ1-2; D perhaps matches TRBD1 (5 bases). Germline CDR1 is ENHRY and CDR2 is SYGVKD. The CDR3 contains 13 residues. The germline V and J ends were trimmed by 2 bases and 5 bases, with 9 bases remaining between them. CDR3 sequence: CAISEQGDYGYTF. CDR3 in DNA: TGTGCCATCAGTGAGCAAGGGGATTATGGCTACACCTTC.

In DNA, the CDR3 is TGTGCCAGCAGTGAACGGGGACTAACCTACGAGCAGTACTTC. It yields the protein CASSERGLTYEQYF. The V and J genes are TRBV6-5 and TRBJ2-7, with TRBD2 identical over 7 bases. CDR1 is MNHEY and CDR2 is SVGAGI in the germline V gene. V lost 5 bases to trimming and J lost 2 bases; unmatched junction nucleotides: 6. The CDR3 runs 14 residues.

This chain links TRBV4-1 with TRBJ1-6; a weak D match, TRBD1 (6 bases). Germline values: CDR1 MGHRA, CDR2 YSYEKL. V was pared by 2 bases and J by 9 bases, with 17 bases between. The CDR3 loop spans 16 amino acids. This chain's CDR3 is CASSQSTQGVSSPLHF. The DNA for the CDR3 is TGCGCCAGCAGCCAATCGACACAGGGAGTAAGTTCACCCCTCCACTTT.

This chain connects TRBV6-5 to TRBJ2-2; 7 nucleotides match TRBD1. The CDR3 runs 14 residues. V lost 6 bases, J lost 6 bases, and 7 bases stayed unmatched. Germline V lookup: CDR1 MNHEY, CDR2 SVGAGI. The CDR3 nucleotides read TGTGCCAGCAGATTGACAGGGCGGGCCGGGGAGCTGTTTTTT. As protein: CASRLTGRAGELFF.

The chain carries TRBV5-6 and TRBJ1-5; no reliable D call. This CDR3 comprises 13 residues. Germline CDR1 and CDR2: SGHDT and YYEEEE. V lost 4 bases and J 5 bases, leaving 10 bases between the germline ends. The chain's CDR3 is CASSLTADQPQHF. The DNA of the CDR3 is TGTGCCAGCAGCCTTACAGCCGATCAGCCCCAGCATTTT.

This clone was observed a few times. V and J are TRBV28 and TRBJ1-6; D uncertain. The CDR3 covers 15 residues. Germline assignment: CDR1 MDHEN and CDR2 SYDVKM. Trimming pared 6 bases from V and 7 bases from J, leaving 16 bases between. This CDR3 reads CASSAASGWNSPLHF. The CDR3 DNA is TGTGCCAGCAGCGCTGCTTCCGGGTGGAATTCACCCCTCCACTTT.

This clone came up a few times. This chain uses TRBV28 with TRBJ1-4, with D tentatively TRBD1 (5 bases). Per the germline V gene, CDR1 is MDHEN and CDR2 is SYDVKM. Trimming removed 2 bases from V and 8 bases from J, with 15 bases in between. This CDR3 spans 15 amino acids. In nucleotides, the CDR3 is TGTGCCAGCAGTTTAGCCAGGGCTTTAGTCGAAAAACTGTTTTTT. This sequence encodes CASSLARALVEKLFF.

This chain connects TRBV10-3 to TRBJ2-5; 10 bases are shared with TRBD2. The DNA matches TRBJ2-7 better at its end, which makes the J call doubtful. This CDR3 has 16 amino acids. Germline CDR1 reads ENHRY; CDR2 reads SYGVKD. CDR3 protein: CAISEFEASGGYEQYF. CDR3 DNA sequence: TGTGCCATCAGTGAGTTCGAGGCTAGCGGGGGCTACGAGCAGTACTTC.

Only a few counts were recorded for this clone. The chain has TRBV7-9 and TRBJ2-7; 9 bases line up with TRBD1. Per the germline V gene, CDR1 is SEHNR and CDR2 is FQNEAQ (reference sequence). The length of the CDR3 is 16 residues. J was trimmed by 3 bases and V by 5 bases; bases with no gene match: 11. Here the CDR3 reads CASSPNRDRDNYEQYF. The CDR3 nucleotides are TGTGCCAGCAGCCCAAACCGGGACAGGGATAACTACGAGCAGTACTTC.

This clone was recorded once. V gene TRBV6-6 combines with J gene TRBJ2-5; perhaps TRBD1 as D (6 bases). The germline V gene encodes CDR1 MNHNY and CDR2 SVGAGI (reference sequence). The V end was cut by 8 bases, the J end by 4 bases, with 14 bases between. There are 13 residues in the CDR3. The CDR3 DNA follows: TGTGCCAGCGAGGGGGTAGGGGTAGAGACCCAGTACTTC. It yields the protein CASEGVGVETQYF.

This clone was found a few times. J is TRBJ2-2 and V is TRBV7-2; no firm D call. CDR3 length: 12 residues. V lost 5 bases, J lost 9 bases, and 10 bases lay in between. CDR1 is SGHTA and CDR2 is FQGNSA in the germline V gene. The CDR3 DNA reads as TGTGCCAGCAGCCCCTCCCCCCGGGAGCTGTTTTTT. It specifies CASSPSPRELFF.

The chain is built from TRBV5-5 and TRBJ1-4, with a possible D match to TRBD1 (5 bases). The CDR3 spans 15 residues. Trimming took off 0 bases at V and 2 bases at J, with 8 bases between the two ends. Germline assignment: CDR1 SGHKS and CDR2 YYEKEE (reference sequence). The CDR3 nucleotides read TGTGCCAGCAGCTTGGTGGGACTGACTAATGAAAAACTGTTTTTT. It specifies CASSLVGLTNEKLFF.

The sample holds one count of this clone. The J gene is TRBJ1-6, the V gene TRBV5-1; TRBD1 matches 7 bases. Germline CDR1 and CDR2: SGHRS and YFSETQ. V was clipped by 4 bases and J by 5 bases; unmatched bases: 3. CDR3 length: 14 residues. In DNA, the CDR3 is TGCGCCAGCAGCCCGACAGGGAATAATTCACCCCTCCACTTT. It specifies CASSPTGNNSPLHF.

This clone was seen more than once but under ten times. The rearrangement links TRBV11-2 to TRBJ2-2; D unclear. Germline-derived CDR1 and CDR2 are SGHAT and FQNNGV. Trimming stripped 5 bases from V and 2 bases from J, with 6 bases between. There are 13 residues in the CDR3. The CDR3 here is CASSDSNTGELFF. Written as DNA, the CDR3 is TGTGCCAGCAGCGATAGCAACACCGGGGAGCTGTTTTTT.

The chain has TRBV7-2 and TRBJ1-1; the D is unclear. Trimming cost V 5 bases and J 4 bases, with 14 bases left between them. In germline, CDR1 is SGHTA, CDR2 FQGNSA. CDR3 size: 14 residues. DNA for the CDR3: TGTGCCAGCAGCGCCGCAGGATGGTTCACTGAAGCTTTCTTT. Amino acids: CASSAAGWFTEAFF. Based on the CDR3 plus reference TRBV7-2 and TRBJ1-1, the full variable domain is GAGVSQSPSNKVTEKGKDVELRCDPISGHTALYWYRQSLGQGLEFLIYFQGNSAPDKSGLPSDRFSAERTGGSVSTLTIQRTQQEDSAVYLCASSAAGWFTEAFFGQGTRLTVV.

For the CDR3, the DNA is TGCGCCAGCAGCTTGGCCCAGGTCCCCTACGGTGGGACCCAGTACTTC. Residues: CASSLAQVPYGGTQYF. V usage is TRBV5-1 and J usage is TRBJ2-5; no clear D. This CDR3 has 16 residues. Germline V CDR1 and CDR2: SGHRS, YFSETQ. The V and J ends lost 0 bases and 7 bases respectively, with 19 bases between them.

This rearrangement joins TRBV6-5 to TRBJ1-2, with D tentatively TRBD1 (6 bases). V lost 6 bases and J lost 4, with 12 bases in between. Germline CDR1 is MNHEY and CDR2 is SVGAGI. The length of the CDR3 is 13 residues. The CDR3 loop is CASRQGSAYGYTF. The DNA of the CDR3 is TGTGCCAGCAGACAGGGTTCAGCCTATGGCTACACCTTC.

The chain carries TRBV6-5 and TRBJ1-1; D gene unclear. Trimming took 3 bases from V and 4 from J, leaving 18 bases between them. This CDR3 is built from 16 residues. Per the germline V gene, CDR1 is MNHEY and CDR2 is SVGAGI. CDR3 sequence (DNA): TGTGCCAGCAGTTATATGCTCCCAGGCGTATCCACTGAAGCTTTCTTT. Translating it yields CASSYMLPGVSTEAFF.